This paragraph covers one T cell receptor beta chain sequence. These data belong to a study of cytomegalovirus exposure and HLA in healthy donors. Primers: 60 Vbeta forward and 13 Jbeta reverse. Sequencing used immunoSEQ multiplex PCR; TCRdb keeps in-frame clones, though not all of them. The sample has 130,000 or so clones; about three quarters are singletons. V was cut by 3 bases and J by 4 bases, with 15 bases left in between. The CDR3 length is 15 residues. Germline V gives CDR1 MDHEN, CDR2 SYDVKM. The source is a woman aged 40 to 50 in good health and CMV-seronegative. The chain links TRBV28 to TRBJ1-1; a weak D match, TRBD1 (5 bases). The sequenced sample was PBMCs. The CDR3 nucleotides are TGTGCCAGCAGTTTGTTCGCCGGGGGAGGCACTGAAGCTTTCTTT. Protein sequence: CASSLFAGGGTEAFF. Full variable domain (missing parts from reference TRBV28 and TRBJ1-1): DVKVTQSSRYLVKRTGEKVFLECVQDMDHENMFWYRQDPGLGLRLIYFSYDVKMKEKGDIPEGYSVSREKKERFSLILESASTNQTSMYLCASSLFAGGGTEAFFGQGTRLTVV.